The 16 T cell receptor beta chains listed next were all sequenced from one sample in a study of technical replicates of blood from a few donors. Repertoires were generated with immunoSEQ multiplex PCR, while TCRdb's copy carries only in-frame clones and drops some. The sample carries some 68,000 clones, nearly 97% recorded once. Sequencing input: T cells isolated from PBMCs. Receptor source: a human donor in good health.

The chain carries TRBV30 and TRBJ1-2; no firm D call. Trimming removed 5 bases at V and 4 bases at J, with 11 bases between. There are 12 residues in the CDR3. In germline, CDR1 is GTSNPN, CDR2 SVGIG (reference sequence). The chain's CDR3 is CAWDKLGYGYTF. In nucleotides, the CDR3 is TGTGCCTGGGACAAGTTGGGCTATGGCTACACCTTC.

DNA of the CDR3: TGCGCCAGCAGCCTCGACAGGATTACTGGAAACACCATATATTTT. Its translation is CASSLDRITGNTIYF. The rearrangement links TRBV5-1 to TRBJ1-3, with a possible D match to TRBD1 (6 bases). Germline CDR1 is SGHRS and CDR2 is YFSETQ. Trimming stripped 4 bases from V and 2 bases from J, with 13 bases between. CDR3 length equals 15 residues.

V is TRBV21-1 and J is TRBJ2-5; TRBD1, the D gene given by the table, was not confirmed from the DNA. TRBV21-1 is a documented pseudogene. The CDR3 covers 18 residues. The CDR3 nucleotides read TGTGCCAGCACTGCCTATATTGACCACAGGGGGCACCAAGAGACCCAGTACTTC. Translating it yields CASTAYIDHRGHQETQYF.

The rearrangement joins TRBV30 to TRBJ1-3; a weak D match, TRBD1 (6 bases). There are 19 residues in the CDR3. Trimming took 0 bases from V and 0 from J, leaving 21 bases between them. The V gene's germline CDR1 is GTSNPN and CDR2 SVGIG (reference sequence). The CDR3 region has the DNA TGTGCCTGGAGTGTACTGGGGGAGGGGGAGAGCCGCTCTGGAAACACCATATATTTT. It encodes CAWSVLGEGESRSGNTIYF. Full variable domain (remainder filled in from reference TRBV30 and TRBJ1-3): SQTIHQWPATLVQPVGSPLSLECTVEGTSNPNLYWYRQAAGRGLQLLFYSVGIGQISSEVPQNLSASRPQDRQFILSSKKLLLSDSGFYLCAWSVLGEGESRSGNTIYFGEGSWLTVV.

The count of this clone is one. The chain combines TRBV5-1 with TRBJ1-6; TRBD1 is a possible D gene (6 bases). Germline values: CDR1 SGHRS, CDR2 YFSETQ. V dropped 4 bases and J dropped 10 bases, with 21 bases sitting between them. CDR3 length: 16 residues. The CDR3 loop is CASSINPTGMDSPLHF. The DNA for the CDR3 is TGCGCCAGCAGCATTAATCCCACAGGGATGGACTCACCCCTCCACTTT.

The V call is TRBV18, the J call TRBJ2-7; 8 bases agree with TRBD1. CDR3 size: 16 residues. Germline lookup yields CDR1 KGHSH and CDR2 LQKENI. The V segment lost 6 bases and the J segment 2 bases; nucleotides outside the gene matches: 12. The CDR3 reads CASSRTGDRTTYEQYF. The CDR3, as DNA: TGTGCCAGCTCCCGAACAGGGGACAGGACCACCTACGAGCAGTACTTC. The whole variable domain, filled in from reference TRBV18 and TRBJ2-7, reads NAGVMQNPRHLVRRRGQEARLRCSPMKGHSHVYWYRQLPEEGLKFMVYLQKENIIDESGMPKERFSAEFPKEGPSILRIQQVVRGDSAAYFCASSRTGDRTTYEQYFGPGTRLTVT.

The chain uses TRBV19 and TRBJ1-4; TRBD1 might be the D (6 bases). The CDR3 is 13 residues long. The V gene lost 7 bases and the J gene lost 8 bases, with 14 bases spanning the gap. Germline V gene data show CDR1 as LNHDA and CDR2 as SQIVND (reference sequence). This CDR3 is CASTPRGEEKLFF. CDR3 DNA sequence: TGTGCCAGTACTCCCAGGGGCGAGGAAAAACTGTTTTTT.

The rearrangement uses TRBV28 and TRBJ1-2, with 7 bases fitting TRBD1. V shed 8 bases and J 4 bases; nucleotides not matched to a gene: 7. The CDR3 loop spans 13 amino acids. Germline V CDR1 and CDR2: MDHEN, SYDVKM. In nucleotides, the CDR3 is TGTGCCAGCGGACAGGCTCTAGGCTATGGCTACACCTTC. Protein: CASGQALGYGYTF.

The chain links TRBV6-5 to TRBJ1-2; D might be TRBD1 (5 bases). The CDR3 loop spans 13 amino acids. Germline V gene lookup returns CDR1 MNHEY and CDR2 SVGAGI. Trimming removed 5 bases at V and 6 bases at J, with 13 bases between. CDR3 coding DNA: TGTGCCAGCAGTACGGGCCCCAGGGATGGCTACACCTTC. This codes for CASSTGPRDGYTF.

The CDR3 region is CASSIRDNRNTIYF. In DNA form, the CDR3 reads TGTGCCAGTAGTATAAGGGACAACCGAAACACCATATATTTT. V gene TRBV19 combines with J gene TRBJ1-3, with D perhaps matching TRBD1 (6 bases). Trimming shortened V by 2 bases and J by 5 bases, and 10 bases separated the two germline ends. Looked up from germline, CDR1 is LNHDA and CDR2 is SQIVND (reference sequence). This CDR3 comprises 14 residues.

DNA for the CDR3: TGCGCCAGCAGCTTGGATCTTGGGGGGATCGGGTACGAGCAGTACTTC. Translated: CASSLDLGGIGYEQYF. The rearrangement uses TRBV5-1 and TRBJ2-7; tentatively, D is TRBD2 (6 bases). CDR1 and CDR2 from the germline V gene are SGHRS and YFSETQ. This CDR3 region has 16 residues. V was cut by 0 bases and J by 4 bases, with 17 bases left in between.

In DNA, the CDR3 is TGCAGCGTTGAAGAAGGGGGGGGACAATACGAGCAGTACTTC. Its protein product is CSVEEGGGQYEQYF. The genes are TRBV29-1 and TRBJ2-7; tentatively, D is TRBD2 (7 bases). V was clipped by 0 bases and J by 4 bases, with 13 bases between them. Looked up from germline, CDR1 is SQVTM and CDR2 is ANQGSEA. The CDR3 loop spans 14 amino acids.

The V and J genes are TRBV10-3 and TRBJ2-1; 10 bases align to TRBD2. Germline V gives CDR1 ENHRY, CDR2 SYGVKD. The V and J ends lost 2 bases and 8 bases, in that order; junction bases with no gene match: 6. CDR3 length: 15 amino acids. Here the CDR3 reads CAISERTSGEHEQFF. DNA of the CDR3: TGTGCCATCAGTGAGAGGACTAGCGGAGAACATGAGCAGTTCTTC.

V and J are TRBV5-4 and TRBJ1-4; TRBD1 agrees at 8 bases. The CDR3 covers 17 residues. The V and J ends lost 0 bases and 3 bases, in that order; junction bases with no gene match: 7. Looked up from germline, CDR1 is SGHNT and CDR2 is YYREEE (reference sequence). The chain's CDR3 is CASSLAAGGLANEKLFF. The CDR3 DNA sequence: TGTGCCAGCAGCTTGGCCGCAGGGGGCTTGGCTAATGAAAAACTGTTTTTT.

The chain couples TRBV19 to TRBJ1-2, with D possibly matching TRBD1 (6 bases). V shed 7 bases and J shed 6 bases, with 15 bases lying between them. CDR1 is LNHDA and CDR2 is SQIVND in the germline V gene (reference sequence). CDR3 length: 13 amino acids. In nucleotides, the CDR3 is TGTGCCAGTACTCCCCAGGGGCCCGATGGCTACACCTTC. Protein: CASTPQGPDGYTF.

V gene TRBV29-1 combines with J gene TRBJ1-4; D possibly corresponds to TRBD1 (5 bases). V lost 4 bases, J lost 8 bases, and 17 bases lay in between. The CDR3 is made up of 14 amino acids. CDR1 and CDR2 from the germline V gene are SQVTM and ANQGSEA. The CDR3 reads CSVAQGLRAEKLFF. The DNA of the CDR3 is TGCAGCGTTGCTCAGGGTTTACGGGCAGAAAAACTGTTTTTT.